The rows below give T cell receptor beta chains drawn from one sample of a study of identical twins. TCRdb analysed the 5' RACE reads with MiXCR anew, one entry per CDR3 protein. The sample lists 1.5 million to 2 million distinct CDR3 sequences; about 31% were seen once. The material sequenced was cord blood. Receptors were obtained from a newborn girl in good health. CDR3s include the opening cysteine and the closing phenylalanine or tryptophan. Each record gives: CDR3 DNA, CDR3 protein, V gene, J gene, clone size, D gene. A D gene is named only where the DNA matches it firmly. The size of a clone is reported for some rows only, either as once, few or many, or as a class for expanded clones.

TGCGCCAGCAGCCGCAAAGCGTTAGCGGGGGGCACCTACAATGAGCAGTTCTTC	CASSRKALAGGTYNEQFF	TRBV4-1	TRBJ2-1	.	TRBD2
TGCGCCAGCAGCCCTGACAGGGGTGGGGCCAACGTCCTGACTTTC	CASSPDRGGANVLTF	TRBV5-1	TRBJ2-6	few	TRBD1
TGCGCCAGCAGCCAAGTAGCGGGCCTCTCCCTGAACACCGGGGAGCTGTTTTTT	CASSQVAGLSLNTGELFF	TRBV5-1	TRBJ2-2	.	TRBD2
TGCAGTGCTAGAGTGACCTACGAGCAGTACTTC	CSARVTYEQYF	TRBV20-1	TRBJ2-7	many	.
TGTGCCAGCAGCCCCGGACTAGCGGGGGGTAGCGAGCAGTACTTC	CASSPGLAGGSEQYF	TRBV7-2	TRBJ2-7	.	TRBD2
TGTGCCAGCAGCCTAACAACTAGCGGATACACAGATACGCAGTATTTT	CASSLTTSGYTDTQYF	TRBV7-6	TRBJ2-3	.	TRBD2
TGTGCCAGCAGCCAAGGAGGCAGGGAGAAAAAGACCCAGTACTTC	CASSQGGREKKTQYF	TRBV3-1	TRBJ2-5	few	.
TGTGCCAGCAGAGACATTAGCAATCAGCCCCAGCATTTT	CASRDISNQPQHF	TRBV28	TRBJ1-5	.	.
TGTGCCAGCAGTGTAGAGCCCAAGCCCTACAATGAGCAGTTCTTC	CASSVEPKPYNEQFF	TRBV6-1	TRBJ2-1	.	.
TGTGCCAGCAGTCGACTCCTCGAGCAGTACTTC	CASSRLLEQYF	TRBV2	TRBJ2-7	many	.
TGTGCCAGCATTAAAACTAGCGGGGACCAAGAGACCCAGTTCTTC	CASIKTSGDQETQFF	TRBV2	TRBJ2-1	.	TRBD2
TGCAGCGGAACAGGGGGCGGTAGGCTAAATGGCTACACCTTC	CSGTGGGRLNGYTF	TRBV29-1	TRBJ1-2	many	TRBD1
TGTGCCAGCAGCCAAGTGGGACACATCTACGAGCAGTACTTC	CASSQVGHIYEQYF	TRBV4-2	TRBJ2-7	.	.
TGTGCCAGCAGCCCGACAGTATCCTCTAACTATGGCTACACCTTC	CASSPTVSSNYGYTF	TRBV7-2	TRBJ1-2	.	.
TGTGCCAGCAGCCAATTATATCGAGGGTTGAACACTGAAGCTTTCTTT	CASSQLYRGLNTEAFF	TRBV3-1	TRBJ1-1	.	.
TGTGCCAGCAGTGAGCACAGCTCCTACGAGCAGTACTTC	CASSEHSSYEQYF	TRBV6-1	TRBJ2-7	.	.
TGCAGTGCTAGAGGCCACAGGGGAACGAGTGAAGCTTTCTTT	CSARGHRGTSEAFF	TRBV20-1	TRBJ1-1	once	TRBD1
TGTGCCAGCAGTGCGGACGGGGGCGAGGCAGATACGCAGTATTTT	CASSADGGEADTQYF	TRBV2	TRBJ2-3	few	.
TGCAGTGCTGCGGGTGGCGGGCTCTCTACAAATGAGCAGTTCTTC	CSAAGGGLSTNEQFF	TRBV20-1	TRBJ2-1	.	.
TGTGCCATCAGTGGCTCCGGGACAGGGCTGGATACGCAGTATTTT	CAISGSGTGLDTQYF	TRBV10-3	TRBJ2-3	many	TRBD1
TGCAGTGCTAGCCCGGGATGGGGACTAGCGGTCACAGATACGCAGTATTTT	CSASPGWGLAVTDTQYF	TRBV20-1	TRBJ2-3	once	TRBD2
TGTGCCAGCAGTCGGCGGATTAGCGGGCACCAAGAGACCCAGTACTTC	CASSRRISGHQETQYF	TRBV6-5	TRBJ2-5	few	TRBD2
TGCGCCAGCAGCCCTTCCGGACCTCCGGGGGACTATGGCTACACCTTC	CASSPSGPPGDYGYTF	TRBV5-1	TRBJ1-2	.	.
TGCAGTGCTAGGTACACAGGGCGCGATTCACCCCTCCACTTT	CSARYTGRDSPLHF	TRBV20-1	TRBJ1-6	.	.
TGCGCCAGCAGCTTGATTAGGGAAGACGAGCAGTACTTC	CASSLIREDEQYF	TRBV5-1	TRBJ2-7	few	.